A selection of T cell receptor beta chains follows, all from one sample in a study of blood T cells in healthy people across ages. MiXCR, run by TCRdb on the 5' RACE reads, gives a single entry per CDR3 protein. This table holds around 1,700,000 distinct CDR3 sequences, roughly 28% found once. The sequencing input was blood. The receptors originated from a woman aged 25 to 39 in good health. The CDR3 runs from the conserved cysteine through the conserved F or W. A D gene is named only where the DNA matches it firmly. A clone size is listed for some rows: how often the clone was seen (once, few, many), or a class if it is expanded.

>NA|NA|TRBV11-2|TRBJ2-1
TGTGCCAGCAGCCCCCTGAGGTCCTACAATGAGCAGTTCTTC
CASSPLRSYNEQFF
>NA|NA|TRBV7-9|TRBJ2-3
TGTGCCAGCGGTCCCGTCCCTCAGATTACGCAGTATTTT
CASGPVPQITQYF
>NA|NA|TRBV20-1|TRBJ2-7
TGCAGTGCTAGAGTTGGGCCCAGGAGGCAGGCGTCTTACTACGAGCAGTACTTC
CSARVGPRRQASYYEQYF
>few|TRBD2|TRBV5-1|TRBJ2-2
TGCGCCAGCAGAACTAGCGGACAGAACACCGGGGAGCTGTTTTTT
CASRTSGQNTGELFF
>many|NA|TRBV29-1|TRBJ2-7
TGCAGCGCCGGCCGGGGGAAAGAGGGTGACGAGCAGTACTTC
CSAGRGKEGDEQYF
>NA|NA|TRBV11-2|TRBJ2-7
TGTGCCGGCAGCTTCGGGGGCGGCGGTGCCTACGAGCAGTACTTC
CAGSFGGGGAYEQYF
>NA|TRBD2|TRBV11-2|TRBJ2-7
TGTGCCAGCAGCCCGAGGGGACTAGCTGGGGAGCAGTACTTC
CASSPRGLAGEQYF
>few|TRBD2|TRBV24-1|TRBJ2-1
TGTGCCACCAGCCCCCTAGCGGGGGGGTACAATGAGCAGTTCTTC
CATSPLAGGYNEQFF
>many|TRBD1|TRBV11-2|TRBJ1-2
TGTGCCAGCAGACCCGGACAGGGGTACTATGGCTACACCTTC
CASRPGQGYYGYTF
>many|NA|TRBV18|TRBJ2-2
TGTGCCAGCTCACCTTGGGGCGACCTGAACACCGGGGAGCTGTTTTTT
CASSPWGDLNTGELFF
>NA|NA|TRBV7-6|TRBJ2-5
TGTGCCAGCAGCCTTGGTGGGGTATGGTCTTGGGAGACCCAGTACTTC
CASSLGGVWSWETQYF
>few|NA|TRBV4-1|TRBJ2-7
TGCGCCAGCAGCATACTGACCGAATACGAGCAGTACTTC
CASSILTEYEQYF
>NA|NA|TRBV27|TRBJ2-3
TGTGCCAGCAGGTTATTAGCAGGAGATACGCAGTATTTT
CASRLLAGDTQYF
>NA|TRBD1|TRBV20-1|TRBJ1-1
TGCAGTGCGGGGACAGGGGTGGGGAACGGGAACACTGAAGCTTTCTTT
CSAGTGVGNGNTEAFF
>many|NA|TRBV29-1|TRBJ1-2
TGCAGCGTTGAAGAAGGGAGGAGGTTTGGCTACACCTTC
CSVEEGRRFGYTF
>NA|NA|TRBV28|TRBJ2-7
TGTGCCAGCACCCCTAGGGCAGTCTACGAGCAGTACTTC
CASTPRAVYEQYF
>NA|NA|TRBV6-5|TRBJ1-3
TGTGCCAGCACCCGGGGGGGCGGAAACACCATATATTTT
CASTRGGGNTIYF
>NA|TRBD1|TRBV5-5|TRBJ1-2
TGTGCCAGCAGCTTGGCCGGGACAGGGGCCAGCTATGGCTACACCTTC
CASSLAGTGASYGYTF
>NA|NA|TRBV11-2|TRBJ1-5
TGTGCCAGCAGCTTAGGCGAGGTTCCCCATCAGCCCCAGCATTTT
CASSLGEVPHQPQHF
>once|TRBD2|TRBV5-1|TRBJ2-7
TGCGCCAGCAGCTTACCTACCGGGACTAGCTCCTACGAGCAGTACTTC
CASSLPTGTSSYEQYF
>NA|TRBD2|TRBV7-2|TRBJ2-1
TGTGCCAACAGGAAAGCGGGAGACTTAAATGAGCAGTTCTTC
CANRKAGDLNEQFF
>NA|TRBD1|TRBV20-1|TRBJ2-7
TGCAGTGCTAGGTCCACGGGACAGGGGACCTCCTACGAGCAGTACTTC
CSARSTGQGTSYEQYF
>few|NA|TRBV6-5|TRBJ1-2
TGTGCCAGCAGTTACTCGATCAGGGCTAACTATGGCTACACCTTC
CASSYSIRANYGYTF
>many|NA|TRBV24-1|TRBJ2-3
TGTGCCACCAGTGGAAACACAGATACGCAGTATTTT
CATSGNTDTQYF
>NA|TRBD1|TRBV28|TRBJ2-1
TGTGCCAGCAGAGATACACAGGGGGCCTGGAATGAGCAGTTCTTC
CASRDTQGAWNEQFF
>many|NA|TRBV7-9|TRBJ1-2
TGTGCCAGCAGCTCGTCCGCGGGGTCTAACTATGGCTACACCTTC
CASSSSAGSNYGYTF
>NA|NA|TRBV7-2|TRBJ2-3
TGTGCCAGCAGCTTAGAGGGCGATGGGACGCAGTATTTT
CASSLEGDGTQYF
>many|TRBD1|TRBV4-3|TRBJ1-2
TGCGCCAGCAGCCGCGACAGGGGGGAGTATGGCTACACCTTC
CASSRDRGEYGYTF
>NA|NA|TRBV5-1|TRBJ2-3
TGCGCCAGCAGCTTACAAGCAGGAGTAGATACGCAGTATTTT
CASSLQAGVDTQYF
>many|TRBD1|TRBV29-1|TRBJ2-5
TGCAGCGTTATCCAGGGACAGGGAGGGAGGGAGCAGTACTTC
CSVIQGQGGREQYF
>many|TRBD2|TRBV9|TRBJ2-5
TGTGCCAGCAGCGCGACTAGCGGGAGGGCGATAGAGACCCAGTACTTC
CASSATSGRAIETQYF
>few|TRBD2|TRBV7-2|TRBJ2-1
TGTGCCAGCAGCTTACGAACTAGCGGGAGTGTCCATGAGCAGTTCTTC
CASSLRTSGSVHEQFF
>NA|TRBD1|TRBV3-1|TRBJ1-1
TGTGCCAGCAGCCAATGGGACAGGGGACCTGAAGCTTTCTTT
CASSQWDRGPEAFF
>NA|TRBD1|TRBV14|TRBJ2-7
TGTGCCAGCAGCCACTTAAGACAGGGGCCTATCTACGAGCAGTACTTC
CASSHLRQGPIYEQYF
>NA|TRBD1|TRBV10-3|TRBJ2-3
TGTGCCATCAATCGACAGGGGTGGGCAGATACGCAGTATTTT
CAINRQGWADTQYF
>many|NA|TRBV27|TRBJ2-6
TGTGCCAGCAGTCGGGACGCATCCGGGGCCAACGTCCTGACTTTC
CASSRDASGANVLTF
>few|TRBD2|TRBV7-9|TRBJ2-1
TGTGCCAGCAGCCGGGAACTAGCGGTGGAGTACAATGAGCAGTTCTTC
CASSRELAVEYNEQFF
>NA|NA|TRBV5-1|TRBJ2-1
TGCGCCAGCAGCTTGGATGGGGGGACCGGGTCTCCCGGCAATGAGCAGTTCTTC
CASSLDGGTGSPGNEQFF
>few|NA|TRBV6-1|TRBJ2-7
TGTGCCAGCAAGGACCCCGGCTCCTACGAGCAGTACTTC
CASKDPGSYEQYF
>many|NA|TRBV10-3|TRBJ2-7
TGTGCCATCAGTACCGCAAACTTCGACGAGCAGTACTTC
CAISTANFDEQYF
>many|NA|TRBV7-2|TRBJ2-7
TGTGCCAGCAGCAAACGGACCGACGAGCAGTACTTC
CASSKRTDEQYF
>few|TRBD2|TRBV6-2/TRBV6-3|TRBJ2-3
TGTGCCAGCAGCTCTCTAGCGGGGGGGCAGGGAAATACGCAGTATTTT
CASSSLAGGQGNTQYF
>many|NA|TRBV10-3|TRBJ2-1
TGTGCCATCAGTGATCCGGGGATGGGCGAGCAGTTCTTC
CAISDPGMGEQFF
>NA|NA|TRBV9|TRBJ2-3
TGTGCCAGCAGCGGACTAGATACGCAGTATTTT
CASSGLDTQYF
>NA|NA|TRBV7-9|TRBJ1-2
TGTGCCAGCGAGAAAGGGACGGACTATGGCTACACCTTC
CASEKGTDYGYTF
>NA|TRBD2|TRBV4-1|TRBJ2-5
TGCGCCAACAGCCAAAGGCCCCTTCGAGCGGGAGTGTTGGAGACCCAGTACTTC
CANSQRPLRAGVLETQYF
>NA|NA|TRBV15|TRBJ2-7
TGTGCCACCAGCAGCCCGGACGCCCGGTCCCCCTACGAGCAGTACTTC
CATSSPDARSPYEQYF
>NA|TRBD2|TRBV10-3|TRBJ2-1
TGTGCCATCAGTGAGCCCCTGGCGGGAGGGACCTCGGATGAGCAGTTCTTC
CAISEPLAGGTSDEQFF
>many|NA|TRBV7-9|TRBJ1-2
TGTGCCAGCAGCTTAGACTTCGGGGGCCGTTATGGCTACACCTTC
CASSLDFGGRYGYTF
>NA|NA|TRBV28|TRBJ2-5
TGTGCCAGCAGGGGAAGGGCATTTGAGACCCAGTACTTC
CASRGRAFETQYF